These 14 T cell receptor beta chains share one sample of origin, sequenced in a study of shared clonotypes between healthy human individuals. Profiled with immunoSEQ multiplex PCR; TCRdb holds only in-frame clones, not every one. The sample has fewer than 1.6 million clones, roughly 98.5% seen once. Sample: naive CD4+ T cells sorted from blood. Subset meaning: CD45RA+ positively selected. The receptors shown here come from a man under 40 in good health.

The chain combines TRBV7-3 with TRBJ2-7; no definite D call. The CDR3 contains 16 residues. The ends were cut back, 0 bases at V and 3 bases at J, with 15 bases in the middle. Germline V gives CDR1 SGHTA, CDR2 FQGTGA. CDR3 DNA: TGTGCCAGCAGCTTAACCGCTCTTGGTAAGGGCTACGAGCAGTACTTC. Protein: CASSLTALGKGYEQYF.

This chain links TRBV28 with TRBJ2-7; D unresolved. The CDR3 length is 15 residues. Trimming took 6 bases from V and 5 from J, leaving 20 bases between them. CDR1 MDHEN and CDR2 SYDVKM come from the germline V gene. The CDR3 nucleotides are TGTGCCAGCAGCCATCAAGGTGGCGGTAGCCACGAGCAGTACTTC. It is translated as CASSHQGGGSHEQYF.

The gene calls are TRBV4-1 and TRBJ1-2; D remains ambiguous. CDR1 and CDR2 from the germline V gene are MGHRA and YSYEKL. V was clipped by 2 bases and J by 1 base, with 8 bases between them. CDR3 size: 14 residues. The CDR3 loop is CASSQTSINYGYTF. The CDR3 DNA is TGCGCCAGCAGCCAAACTAGTATTAACTATGGCTACACCTTC.

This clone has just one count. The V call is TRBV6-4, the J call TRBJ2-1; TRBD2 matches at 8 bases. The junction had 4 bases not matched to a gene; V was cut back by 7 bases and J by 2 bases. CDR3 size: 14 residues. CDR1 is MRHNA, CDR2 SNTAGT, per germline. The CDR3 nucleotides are TGTGCCAGCACCGGGACTAGAGCCTACAATGAGCAGTTCTTC. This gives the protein CASTGTRAYNEQFF.

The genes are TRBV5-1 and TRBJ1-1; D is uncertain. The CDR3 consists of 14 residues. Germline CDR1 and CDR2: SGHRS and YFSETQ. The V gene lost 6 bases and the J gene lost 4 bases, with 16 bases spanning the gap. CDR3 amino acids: CASTQWAGSTEAFF. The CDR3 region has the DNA TGCGCCAGCACTCAATGGGCCGGGAGCACTGAAGCTTTCTTT.

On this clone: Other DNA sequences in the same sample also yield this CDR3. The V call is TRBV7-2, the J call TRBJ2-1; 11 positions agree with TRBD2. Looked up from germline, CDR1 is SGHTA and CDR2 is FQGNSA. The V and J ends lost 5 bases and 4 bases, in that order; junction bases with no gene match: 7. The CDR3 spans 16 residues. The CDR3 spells CASSLGTSGGYNEQFF. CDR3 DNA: TGTGCCAGCAGCCTCGGAACTAGCGGGGGATACAATGAGCAGTTCTTC.

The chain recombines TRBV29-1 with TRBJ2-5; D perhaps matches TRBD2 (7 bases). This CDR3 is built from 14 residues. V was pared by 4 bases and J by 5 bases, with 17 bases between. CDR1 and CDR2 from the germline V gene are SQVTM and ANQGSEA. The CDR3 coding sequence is TGCAGCGTTGTAGGGGGGGCAGGGGAGGAGACCCAGTACTTC. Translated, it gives CSVVGGAGEETQYF.

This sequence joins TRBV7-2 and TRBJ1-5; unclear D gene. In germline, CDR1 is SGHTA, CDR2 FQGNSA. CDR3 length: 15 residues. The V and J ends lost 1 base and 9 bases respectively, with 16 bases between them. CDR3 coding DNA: TGTGCCAGCAGCTTAGAGGATGCCGTTTCCGCGCCCCAGCATTTT. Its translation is CASSLEDAVSAPQHF.

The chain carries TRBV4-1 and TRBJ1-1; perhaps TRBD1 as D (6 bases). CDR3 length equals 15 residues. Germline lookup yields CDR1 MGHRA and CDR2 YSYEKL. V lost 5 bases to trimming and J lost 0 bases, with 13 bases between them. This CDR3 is CASSNKQGLNTEAFF. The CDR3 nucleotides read TGCGCCAGCAGCAATAAACAGGGCCTGAACACTGAAGCTTTCTTT.

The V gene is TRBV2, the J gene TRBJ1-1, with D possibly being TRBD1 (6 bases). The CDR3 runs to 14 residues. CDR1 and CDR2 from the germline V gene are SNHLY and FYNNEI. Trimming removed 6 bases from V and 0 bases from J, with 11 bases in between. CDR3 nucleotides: TGTGCCAGCAGCGGAGGGGGACTGAACACTGAAGCTTTCTTT. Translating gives CASSGGGLNTEAFF.

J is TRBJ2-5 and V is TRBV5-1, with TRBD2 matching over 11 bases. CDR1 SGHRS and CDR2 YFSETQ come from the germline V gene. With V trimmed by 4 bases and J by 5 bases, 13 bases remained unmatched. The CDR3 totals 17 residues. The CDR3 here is CASSMVGSGRAWETQYF. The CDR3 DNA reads TGCGCCAGCAGCATGGTCGGTAGCGGGAGGGCCTGGGAGACCCAGTACTTC. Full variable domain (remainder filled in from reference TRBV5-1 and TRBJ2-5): KAGVTQTPRYLIKTRGQQVTLSCSPISGHRSVSWYQQTPGQGLQFLFEYFSETQRNKGNFPGRFSGRQFSNSRSEMNVSTLELGDSALYLCASSMVGSGRAWETQYFGPGTRLLVL.

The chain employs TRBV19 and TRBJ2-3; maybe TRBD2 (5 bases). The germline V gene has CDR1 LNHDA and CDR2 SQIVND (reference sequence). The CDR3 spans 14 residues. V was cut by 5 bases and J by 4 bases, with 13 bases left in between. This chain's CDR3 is CASSWKGRADTQYF. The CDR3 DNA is TGTGCCAGTAGTTGGAAAGGGCGGGCAGATACGCAGTATTTT.

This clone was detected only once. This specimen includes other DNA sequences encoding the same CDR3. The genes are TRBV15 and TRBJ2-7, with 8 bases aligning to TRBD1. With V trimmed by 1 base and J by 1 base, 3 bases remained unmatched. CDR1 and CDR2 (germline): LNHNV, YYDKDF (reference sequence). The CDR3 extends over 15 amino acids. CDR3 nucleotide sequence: TGTGCCACCAGCAGAGCCGGACAGGGATCCTACGAGCAGTACTTC. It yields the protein CATSRAGQGSYEQYF.

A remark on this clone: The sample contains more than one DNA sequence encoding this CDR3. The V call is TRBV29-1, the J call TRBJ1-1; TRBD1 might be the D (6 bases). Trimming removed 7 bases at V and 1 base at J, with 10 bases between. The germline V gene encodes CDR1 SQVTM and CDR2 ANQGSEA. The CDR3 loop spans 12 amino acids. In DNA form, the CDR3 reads TGCAGCGCCGGACAGACGAACACTGAAGCTTTCTTT. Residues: CSAGQTNTEAFF. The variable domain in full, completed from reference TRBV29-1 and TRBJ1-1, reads SAVISQKPSRDICQRGTSLTIQCQVDSQVTMMFWYRQQPGQSLTLIATANQGSEATYESGFVIDKFPISRPNLTFSTLTVSNMSPEDSSIYLCSAGQTNTEAFFGQGTRLTVV.